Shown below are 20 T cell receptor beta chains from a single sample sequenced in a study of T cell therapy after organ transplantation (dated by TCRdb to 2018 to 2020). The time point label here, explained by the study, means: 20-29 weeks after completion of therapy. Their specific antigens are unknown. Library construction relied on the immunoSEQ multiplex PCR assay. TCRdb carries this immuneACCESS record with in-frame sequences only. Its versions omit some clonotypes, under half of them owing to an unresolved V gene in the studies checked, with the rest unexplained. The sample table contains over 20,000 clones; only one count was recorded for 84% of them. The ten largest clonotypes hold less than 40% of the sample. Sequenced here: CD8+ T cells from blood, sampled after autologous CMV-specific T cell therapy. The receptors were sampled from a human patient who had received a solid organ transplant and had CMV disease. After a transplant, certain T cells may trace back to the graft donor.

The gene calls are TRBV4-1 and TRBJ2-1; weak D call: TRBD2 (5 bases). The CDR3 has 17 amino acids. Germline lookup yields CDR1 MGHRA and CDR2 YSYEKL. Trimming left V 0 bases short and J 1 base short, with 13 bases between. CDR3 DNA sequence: TGCGCCAGCAGCCAAGAGCCGGGTCGAGGGTCCTACAATGAGCAGTTCTTC. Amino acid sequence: CASSQEPGRGSYNEQFF.

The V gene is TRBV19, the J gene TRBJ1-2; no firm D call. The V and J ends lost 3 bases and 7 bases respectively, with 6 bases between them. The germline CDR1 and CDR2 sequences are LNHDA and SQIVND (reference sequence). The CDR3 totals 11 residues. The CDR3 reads CASSIPGGYTF. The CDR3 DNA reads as TGTGCCAGTAGTATCCCGGGTGGCTACACCTTC. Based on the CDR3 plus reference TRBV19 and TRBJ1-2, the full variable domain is DGGITQSPKYLFRKEGQNVTLSCEQNLNHDAMYWYRQDPGQGLRLIYYSQIVNDFQKGDIAEGYSVSREKKESFPLTVTSAQKNPTAFYLCASSIPGGYTFGSGTRLTVV.

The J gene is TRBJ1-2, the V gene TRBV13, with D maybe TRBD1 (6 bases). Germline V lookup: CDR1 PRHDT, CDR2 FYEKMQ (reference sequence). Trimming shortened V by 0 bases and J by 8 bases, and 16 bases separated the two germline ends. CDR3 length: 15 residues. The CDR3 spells CASSLGAGARRGYTF. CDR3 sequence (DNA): TGTGCCAGCAGCTTAGGGGCGGGGGCGCGAAGGGGCTACACCTTC.

CDR3 bases: TGTGCCAGCAGTTCACAGTCGGGACAGGGTATCCGGTTCTTC. Encoded protein: CASSSQSGQGIRFF. V is TRBV28 and J is TRBJ2-1, with 9 bases lining up with TRBD1. CDR3 size: 14 residues. The V segment lost 4 bases and the J segment 15 bases; nucleotides outside the gene matches: 13. Per the germline V gene, CDR1 is MDHEN and CDR2 is SYDVKM.

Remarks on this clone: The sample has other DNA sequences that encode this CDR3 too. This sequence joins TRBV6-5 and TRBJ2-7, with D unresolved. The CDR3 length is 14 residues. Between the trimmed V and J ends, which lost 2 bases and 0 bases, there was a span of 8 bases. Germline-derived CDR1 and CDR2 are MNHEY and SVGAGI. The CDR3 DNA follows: TGTGCCAGCAGTTACCTAGGCCTCTCCTACGAGCAGTACTTC. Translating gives CASSYLGLSYEQYF.

This CDR3 reads CASSVGGMNTEAFF. In DNA form, the CDR3 reads TGTGCCAGCAGCGTAGGGGGCATGAACACTGAAGCTTTCTTT. The genes are TRBV9 and TRBJ1-1; D possibly corresponds to TRBD1 (5 bases). The CDR3 extends over 14 amino acids. The V and J ends lost 0 bases and 0 bases respectively, with 6 bases between them. The V gene's germline CDR1 is SGDLS and CDR2 YYNGEE.

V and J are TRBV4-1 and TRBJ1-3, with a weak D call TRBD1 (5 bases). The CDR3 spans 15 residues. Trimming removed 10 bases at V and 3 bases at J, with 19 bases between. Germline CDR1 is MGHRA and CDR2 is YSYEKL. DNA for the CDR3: TGCGCCACGCCAGGGTGGTTGTTAGGTGGAAACACCATATATTTT. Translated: CATPGWLLGGNTIYF.

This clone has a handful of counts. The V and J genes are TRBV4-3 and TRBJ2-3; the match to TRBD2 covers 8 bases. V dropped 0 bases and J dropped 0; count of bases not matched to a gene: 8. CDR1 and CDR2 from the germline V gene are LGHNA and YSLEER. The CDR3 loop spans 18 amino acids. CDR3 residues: CASSQDLSPGGSTDTQYF. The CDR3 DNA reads TGCGCCAGCAGCCAAGATTTGAGCCCGGGGGGGAGCACAGATACGCAGTATTTT.

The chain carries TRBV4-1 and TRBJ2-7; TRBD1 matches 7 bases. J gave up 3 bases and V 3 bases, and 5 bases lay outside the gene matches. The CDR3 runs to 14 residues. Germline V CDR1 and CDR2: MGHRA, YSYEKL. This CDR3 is CASSHGQAVYEQYF. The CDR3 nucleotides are TGCGCCAGCAGCCACGGACAGGCGGTCTACGAGCAGTACTTC.

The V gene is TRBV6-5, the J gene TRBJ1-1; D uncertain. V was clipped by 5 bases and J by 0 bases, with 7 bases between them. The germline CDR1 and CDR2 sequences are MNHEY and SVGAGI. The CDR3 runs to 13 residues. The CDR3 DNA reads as TGTGCCAGCAGTCCCCACATGAACACTGAAGCTTTCTTT. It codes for CASSPHMNTEAFF.

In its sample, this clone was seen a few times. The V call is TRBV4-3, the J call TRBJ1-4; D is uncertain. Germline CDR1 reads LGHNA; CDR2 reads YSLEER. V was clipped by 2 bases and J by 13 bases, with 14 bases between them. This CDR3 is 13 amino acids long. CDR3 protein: CASSQYTPEGLFF. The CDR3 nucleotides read TGCGCCAGCAGCCAATACACCCCTGAGGGACTGTTTTTT.

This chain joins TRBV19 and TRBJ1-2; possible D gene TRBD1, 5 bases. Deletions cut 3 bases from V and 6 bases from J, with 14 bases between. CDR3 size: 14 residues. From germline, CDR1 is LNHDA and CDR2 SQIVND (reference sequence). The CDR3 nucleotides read TGTGCCAGTAGTATCTGGGGCGGGACGAATGGCTACACCTTC. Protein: CASSIWGGTNGYTF.

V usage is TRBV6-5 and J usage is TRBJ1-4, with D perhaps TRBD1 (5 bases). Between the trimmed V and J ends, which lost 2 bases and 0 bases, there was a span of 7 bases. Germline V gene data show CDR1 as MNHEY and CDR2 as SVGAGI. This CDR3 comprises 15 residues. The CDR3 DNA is TGTGCCAGCAGTTACGGGGGGGCAACTAATGAAAAACTGTTTTTT. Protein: CASSYGGATNEKLFF.

The CDR3 region is CASSGGTGPAYEQYF. CDR3 sequence (DNA): TGTGCCAGCAGCGGAGGTACGGGGCCCGCCTACGAGCAGTACTTC. This chain connects TRBV7-9 to TRBJ2-7, with D perhaps assigned TRBD1 or TRBD2 (5 bases each). The CDR3 is made up of 15 amino acids. Deletions cut 5 bases from V and 2 bases from J, with 16 bases between. Per the germline V gene, CDR1 is SEHNR and CDR2 is FQNEAQ (reference sequence). The entire variable domain, with the rest obtained from reference TRBV7-9 and TRBJ2-7, is as follows: DTGVSQNPRHKITKRGQNVTFRCDPISEHNRLYWYRQTLGQGPEFLTYFQNEAQLEKSRLLSDRFSAERPKGSFSTLEIQRTEQGDSAMYLCASSGGTGPAYEQYFGPGTRLTVT.

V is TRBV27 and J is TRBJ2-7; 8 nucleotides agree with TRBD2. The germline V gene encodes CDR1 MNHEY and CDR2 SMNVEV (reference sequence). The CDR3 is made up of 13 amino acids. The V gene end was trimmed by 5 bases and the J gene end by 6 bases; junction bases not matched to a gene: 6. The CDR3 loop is CASSGGLVSEQYF. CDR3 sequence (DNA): TGTGCCAGCAGTGGGGGACTAGTCTCCGAGCAGTACTTC.

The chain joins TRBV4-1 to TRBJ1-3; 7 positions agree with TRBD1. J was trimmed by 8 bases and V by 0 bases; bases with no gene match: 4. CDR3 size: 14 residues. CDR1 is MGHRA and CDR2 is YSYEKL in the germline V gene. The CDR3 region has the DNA TGCGCCAGCAGCCAAGATCCCGGGACAGACACCATATATTTT. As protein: CASSQDPGTDTIYF.

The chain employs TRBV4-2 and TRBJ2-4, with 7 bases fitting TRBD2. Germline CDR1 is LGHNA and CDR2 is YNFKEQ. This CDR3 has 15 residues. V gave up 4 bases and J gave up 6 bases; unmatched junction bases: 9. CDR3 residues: CASSPIRGEGNIQYF. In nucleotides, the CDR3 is TGTGCCAGCAGCCCGATACGGGGGGAGGGAAACATTCAGTACTTC.

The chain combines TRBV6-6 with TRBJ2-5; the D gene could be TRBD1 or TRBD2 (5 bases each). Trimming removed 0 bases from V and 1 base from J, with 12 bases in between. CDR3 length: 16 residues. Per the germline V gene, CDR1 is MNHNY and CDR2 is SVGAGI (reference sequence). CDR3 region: CASSYSNRGPQETQYF. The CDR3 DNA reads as TGTGCCAGCAGTTACTCGAATCGGGGACCCCAAGAGACCCAGTACTTC.

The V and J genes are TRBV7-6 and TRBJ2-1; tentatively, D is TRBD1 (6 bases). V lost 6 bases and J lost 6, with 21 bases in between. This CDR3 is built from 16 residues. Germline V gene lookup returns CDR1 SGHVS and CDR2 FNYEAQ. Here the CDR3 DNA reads TGTGCCAGCAGTAGGGGGATATCGGTAGGCGGCAATGAGCAGTTCTTC. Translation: CASSRGISVGGNEQFF.

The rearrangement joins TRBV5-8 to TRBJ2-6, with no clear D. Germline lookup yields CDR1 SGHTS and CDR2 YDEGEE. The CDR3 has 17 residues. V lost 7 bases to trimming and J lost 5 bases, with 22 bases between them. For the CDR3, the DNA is TGTGCCAGCGCAAGATTTCATACACAAAGTCGGGCCAACGTCCTGACTTTC. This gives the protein CASARFHTQSRANVLTF. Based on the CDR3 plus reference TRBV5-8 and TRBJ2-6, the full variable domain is EAGVTQSPTHLIKTRGQQATLRCSPISGHTSVYWYQQALGLGLQFLLWYDEGEERNRGNFPPRFSGRQFPNYSSELNVNALELEDSALYLCASARFHTQSRANVLTFGAGSRLTVL.